These 15 T cell receptor beta chains share one sample of origin, sequenced in a study of early T cells in non-severe SARS-CoV-2 infection. TCRdb re-analysed the 5' RACE reads in MiXCR, keeping a single row per CDR3 protein. The repertoire holds over 60,000 distinct CDR3 sequences, with 10% as singletons. The sequenced sample was whole blood, obtained at baseline. The receptors were gathered from an adult who was a healthcare worker with PCR-confirmed SARS-CoV-2 infection or an uninfected control (not recorded which).

There are many counts of this clonotype. The rearrangement links TRBV7-2 to TRBJ2-5; 8 bases map to TRBD2. The V gene's germline CDR1 is SGHTA and CDR2 FQGNSA. The CDR3 sequence is 15 residues long. V shed 5 bases and J 2 bases; nucleotides not matched to a gene: 7. The CDR3 here is CASSRTSGQQETQYF. DNA for the CDR3: TGTGCCAGCAGCCGTACTAGCGGCCAGCAAGAGACCCAGTACTTC. The whole variable domain, remainder taken from reference TRBV7-2 and TRBJ2-5, is GAGVSQSPSNKVTEKGKDVELRCDPISGHTALYWYRQSLGQGLEFLIYFQGNSAPDKSGLPSDRFSAERTGGSVSTLTIQRTQQEDSAVYLCASSRTSGQQETQYFGPGTRLLVL.

This clonotype was picked up many times. The chain has TRBV30 and TRBJ2-2; unclear D gene. Trimming took 7 bases from V and 0 from J, leaving 6 bases between them. The CDR3 is 12 residues long. Germline values: CDR1 GTSNPN, CDR2 SVGIG (reference sequence). The CDR3 protein is CASHTNTGELFF. CDR3 in DNA: TGTGCCTCCCACACGAACACCGGGGAGCTGTTTTTT.

In its sample, this clonotype was seen many times. V is TRBV4-1 and J is TRBJ2-5; a weak D match, TRBD1 (6 bases). This CDR3 has 15 amino acids. The germline V and J ends were trimmed by 4 bases and 2 bases, with 14 bases remaining between them. Germline V gene sequence: CDR1 MGHRA, CDR2 YSYEKL. The CDR3 coding sequence is TGCGCCAGCAGCCGCTCCAACGGACAGCAAGAGACCCAGTACTTC. Translated: CASSRSNGQQETQYF.

Ten or more counts support this clonotype. V usage is TRBV4-1 and J usage is TRBJ1-4; TRBD1 is a possible D gene (5 bases). This CDR3 comprises 17 residues. V dropped 0 bases and J dropped 1 base, with 12 bases sitting between them. Germline V gives CDR1 MGHRA, CDR2 YSYEKL. This chain's CDR3 is CASSQDFGARTNEKLFF. CDR3 DNA sequence: TGCGCCAGCAGCCAAGATTTTGGGGCGCGAACTAATGAAAAACTGTTTTTT.

This clonotype was counted between two and nine times. The rearrangement links TRBV19 to TRBJ2-7; TRBD1 or TRBD2 may be the D gene (6 bases each). Per germline, CDR1 LNHDA and CDR2 SQIVND (reference sequence). CDR3 size: 13 residues. The V end lost 7 bases, the J end lost 5 bases, and 15 bases lay between the germline ends. CDR3 in amino acids: CASTKGGRNEQYF. The CDR3 nucleotides read TGTGCCAGTACCAAGGGGGGCCGGAACGAGCAGTACTTC. Full variable domain (outside the CDR3, taken from reference TRBV19 and TRBJ2-7): DGGITQSPKYLFRKEGQNVTLSCEQNLNHDAMYWYRQDPGQGLRLIYYSQIVNDFQKGDIAEGYSVSREKKESFPLTVTSAQKNPTAFYLCASTKGGRNEQYFGPGTRLTVT.

This clonotype was counted only a few times. This rearrangement joins TRBV30 to TRBJ2-2; 7 positions agree with TRBD2. The CDR3 covers 14 residues. Germline V gene lookup returns CDR1 GTSNPN and CDR2 SVGIG (reference sequence). V dropped 3 bases and J dropped 5; count of bases not matched to a gene: 6. The CDR3 coding sequence is TGTGCCTGGAGAAGCGGGGCATTGACCGGGGAGCTGTTTTTT. Amino acids: CAWRSGALTGELFF. The variable domain in full, completed from reference TRBV30 and TRBJ2-2, reads SQTIHQWPATLVQPVGSPLSLECTVEGTSNPNLYWYRQAAGRGLQLLFYSVGIGQISSEVPQNLSASRPQDRQFILSSKKLLLSDSGFYLCAWRSGALTGELFFGEGSRLTVL.

This clonotype was observed a handful of times. The chain joins TRBV30 to TRBJ1-4; D not certain. V lost 1 base, J lost 0 bases, and 6 bases lay in between. Germline lookup yields CDR1 GTSNPN and CDR2 SVGIG (reference sequence). This CDR3 has 14 residues. The CDR3 protein is CAWSAQTTNEKLFF. The CDR3 DNA reads as TGTGCCTGGAGTGCGCAAACAACTAATGAAAAACTGTTTTTT.

This clonotype was detected only a few times. This sequence joins TRBV5-1 and TRBJ2-1; 11 bases match TRBD2. V trimming: 4 bases; J trimming: 4 bases; junction bases outside the gene matches: 13. The CDR3 consists of 18 residues. Germline loops: CDR1 SGHRS, CDR2 YFSETQ. The CDR3 protein is CASSLPGTSGGGYNEQFF. DNA of the CDR3: TGCGCCAGCAGCCTACCCGGGACTAGCGGAGGGGGGTACAATGAGCAGTTCTTC.

This clonotype was seen more than once but under ten times. The gene calls are TRBV2 and TRBJ1-6; 7 bases are shared with TRBD1. Looked up from germline, CDR1 is SNHLY and CDR2 is FYNNEI. Trimming cost V 6 bases and J 7 bases; bases outside gene matches: 3. This CDR3 spans 13 amino acids. The CDR3 region has the DNA TGTGCCAGCAGGCCAGGGGGAAATTCACCCCTCCACTTT. Its protein product is CASRPGGNSPLHF.

The table lists this clonotype with many counts. The chain carries TRBV3-1 and TRBJ2-3; D gene unclear. Germline V gene data show CDR1 as LGHDT and CDR2 as YNNKEL (reference sequence). Deletions cut 7 bases from V and 0 bases from J, with 11 bases between. The CDR3 sequence is 14 residues long. The CDR3 protein is CASTRGPSTDTQYF. The DNA of the CDR3 is TGTGCCAGCACCCGCGGCCCCAGCACAGATACGCAGTATTTT.

This clonotype was seen more than once but under ten times. The chain employs TRBV18 and TRBJ1-1; D is undetermined. Trimming shortened V by 5 bases and J by 1 base, and 14 bases separated the two germline ends. The V gene's germline CDR1 is KGHSH and CDR2 LQKENI. The CDR3 has 15 amino acids. This CDR3 is CASSSDRTENTEAFF. CDR3 DNA sequence: TGTGCCAGCTCATCAGACCGGACTGAGAACACTGAAGCTTTCTTT. Full variable domain (outside the CDR3, taken from reference TRBV18 and TRBJ1-1): NAGVMQNPRHLVRRRGQEARLRCSPMKGHSHVYWYRQLPEEGLKFMVYLQKENIIDESGMPKERFSAEFPKEGPSILRIQQVVRGDSAAYFCASSSDRTENTEAFFGQGTRLTVV.

This clonotype was observed a few times. For the CDR3, the DNA is TGCAGTGCTAGAGATGGGGACAGGAGCAATCAGCCCCAGCATTTT. Its protein is CSARDGDRSNQPQHF. The chain carries TRBV20-1 and TRBJ1-5; 8 bases fit TRBD1. The trim removed 0 bases at V and 1 base at J, leaving 2 bases unmatched. Looked up from germline, CDR1 is DFQATT and CDR2 is SNEGSKA (reference sequence). The CDR3 contains 15 residues.

There are a few counts of this clonotype. The V call is TRBV25-1, the J call TRBJ2-1; possible D gene TRBD1, 5 bases. The length of the CDR3 is 13 residues. The V gene lost 4 bases and the J gene lost 15 bases, with 19 bases spanning the gap. Germline CDR1 is MGHDK and CDR2 is SYGVNS. This CDR3 reads CASSGQGFPHPFF. In nucleotides, the CDR3 is TGTGCCAGCAGTGGCCAGGGTTTTCCCCATCCGTTCTTC.

The V call is TRBV2, the J call TRBJ2-2; 13 bases fit TRBD2. CDR3 size: 16 residues. Germline trimming cut 7 bases from V and 1 base from J; bases unmatched to any gene: 3. The germline V gene has CDR1 SNHLY and CDR2 FYNNEI. The CDR3: CASMTSGGLNTGELFF. In nucleotides, the CDR3 is TGTGCCAGCATGACTAGCGGGGGGCTGAACACCGGGGAGCTGTTTTTT. The whole variable domain, filled in from reference TRBV2 and TRBJ2-2, reads EPEVTQTPSHQVTQMGQEVILRCVPISNHLYFYWYRQILGQKVEFLVSFYNNEISEKSEIFDDQFSVERPDGSNFTLKIRSTKLEDSAMYFCASMTSGGLNTGELFFGEGSRLTVL.

This clonotype occurred many times. In nucleotides, the CDR3 is TGCAGTGCTTGGAGGGGCAGGGTAGATGAAAAACTGTTTTTT. Translated: CSAWRGRVDEKLFF. The rearrangement links TRBV20-1 to TRBJ1-4, with a possible D match to TRBD1 (5 bases). In germline, CDR1 is DFQATT, CDR2 SNEGSKA (reference sequence). The CDR3 has 14 residues. V lost 5 bases and J lost 6, with 16 bases in between.